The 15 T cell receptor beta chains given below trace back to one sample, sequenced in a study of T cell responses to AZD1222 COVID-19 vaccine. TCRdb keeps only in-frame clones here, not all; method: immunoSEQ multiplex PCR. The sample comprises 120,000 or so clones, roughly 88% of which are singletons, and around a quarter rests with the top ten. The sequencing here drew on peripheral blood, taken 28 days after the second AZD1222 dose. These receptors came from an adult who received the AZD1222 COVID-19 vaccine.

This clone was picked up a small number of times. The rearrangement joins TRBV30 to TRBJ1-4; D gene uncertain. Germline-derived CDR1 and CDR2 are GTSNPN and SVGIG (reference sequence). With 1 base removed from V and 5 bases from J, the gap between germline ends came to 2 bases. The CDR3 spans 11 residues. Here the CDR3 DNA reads TGTGCCTGGAGTGGGAATGAAAAACTGTTTTTT. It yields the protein CAWSGNEKLFF.

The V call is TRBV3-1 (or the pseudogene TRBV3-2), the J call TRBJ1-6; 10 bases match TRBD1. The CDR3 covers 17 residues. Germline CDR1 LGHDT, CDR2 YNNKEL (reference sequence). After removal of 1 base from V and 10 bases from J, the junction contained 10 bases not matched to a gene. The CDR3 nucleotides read TGTGCCAGCAGCCAAGGCGGGGGACAGGGGAGATACTCACCCCTCCACTTT. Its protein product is CASSQGGGQGRYSPLHF.

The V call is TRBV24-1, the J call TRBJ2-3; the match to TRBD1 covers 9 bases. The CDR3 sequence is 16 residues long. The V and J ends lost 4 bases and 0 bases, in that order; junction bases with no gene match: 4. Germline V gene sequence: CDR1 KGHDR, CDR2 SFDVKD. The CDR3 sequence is CATSDSGQGSTDTQYF. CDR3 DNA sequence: TGTGCCACCAGTGACTCGGGACAGGGAAGCACAGATACGCAGTATTTT.

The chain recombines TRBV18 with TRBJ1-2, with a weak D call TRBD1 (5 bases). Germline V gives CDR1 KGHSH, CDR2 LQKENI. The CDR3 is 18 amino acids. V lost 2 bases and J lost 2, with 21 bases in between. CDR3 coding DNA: TGTGCCAGCTCACCAAGGTTTTCGGGTGCGGAGGGGAACTATGGCTACACCTTC. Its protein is CASSPRFSGAEGNYGYTF.

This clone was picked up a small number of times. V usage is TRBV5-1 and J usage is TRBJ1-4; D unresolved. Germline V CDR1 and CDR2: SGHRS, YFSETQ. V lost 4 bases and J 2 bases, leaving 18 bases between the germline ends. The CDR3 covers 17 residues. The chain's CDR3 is CASSRVPPRDTNEKLFF. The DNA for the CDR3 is TGCGCCAGCAGCCGGGTCCCCCCTCGAGATACTAATGAAAAACTGTTTTTT.

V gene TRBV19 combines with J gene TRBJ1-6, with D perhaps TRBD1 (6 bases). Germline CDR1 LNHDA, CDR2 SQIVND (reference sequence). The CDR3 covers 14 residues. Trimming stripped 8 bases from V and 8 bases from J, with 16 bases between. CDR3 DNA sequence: TGTGCCAGTTGTAGGACAGCTTTTTATTCACCCCTCCACTTT. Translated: CASCRTAFYSPLHF.

CDR3 residues: CASSQYVGANYGYTF. Here the CDR3 DNA reads TGCGCCAGCAGCCAATACGTAGGGGCAAACTATGGCTACACCTTC. V and J are TRBV4-3 and TRBJ1-2; a possible D gene is TRBD1 (5 bases). Germline-derived CDR1 and CDR2 are LGHNA and YSLEER. V lost 2 bases and J 2 bases, leaving 12 bases between the germline ends. The CDR3 covers 15 residues.

This chain's CDR3 is CSASDMTYEQYF. The CDR3 DNA is TGCAGTGCTAGTGACATGACCTACGAGCAGTACTTC. This chain joins TRBV20-1 and TRBJ2-7; D gene unclear. The CDR3 is 12 residues long. The germline V gene has CDR1 DFQATT and CDR2 SNEGSKA (reference sequence). Trimming took 3 bases from V and 2 from J, leaving 8 bases between them.

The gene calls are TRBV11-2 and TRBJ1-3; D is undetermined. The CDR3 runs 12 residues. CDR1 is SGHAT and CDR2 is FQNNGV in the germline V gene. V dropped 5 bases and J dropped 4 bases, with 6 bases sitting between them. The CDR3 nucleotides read TGTGCCAGCAGCATAGGGGGAAACACCATATATTTT. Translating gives CASSIGGNTIYF.

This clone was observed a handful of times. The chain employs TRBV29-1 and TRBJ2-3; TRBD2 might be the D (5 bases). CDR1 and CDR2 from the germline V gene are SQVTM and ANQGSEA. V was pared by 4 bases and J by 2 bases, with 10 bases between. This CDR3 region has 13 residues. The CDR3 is CSVGSGITDTQYF. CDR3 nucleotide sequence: TGCAGCGTTGGAAGCGGAATCACAGATACGCAGTATTTT.

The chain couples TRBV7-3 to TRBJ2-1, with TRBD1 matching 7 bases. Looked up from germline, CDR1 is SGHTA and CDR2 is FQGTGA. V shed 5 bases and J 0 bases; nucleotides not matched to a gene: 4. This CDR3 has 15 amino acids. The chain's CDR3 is CASSQGVGSYNEQFF. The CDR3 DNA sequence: TGTGCCAGCAGCCAGGGGGTGGGCTCCTACAATGAGCAGTTCTTC. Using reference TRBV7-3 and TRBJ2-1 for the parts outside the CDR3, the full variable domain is GAGVSQTPSNKVTEKGKYVELRCDPISGHTALYWYRQSLGQGPEFLIYFQGTGAADDSGLPNDRFFAVRPEGSVSTLKIQRTERGDSAVYLCASSQGVGSYNEQFFGPGTRLTVL.

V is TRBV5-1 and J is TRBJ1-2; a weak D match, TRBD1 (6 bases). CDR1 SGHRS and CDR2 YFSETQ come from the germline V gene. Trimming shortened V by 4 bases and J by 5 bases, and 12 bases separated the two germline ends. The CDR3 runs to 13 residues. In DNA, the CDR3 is TGCGCCAGCAGCGAACAGGGTGGATATGGCTACACCTTC. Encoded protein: CASSEQGGYGYTF.

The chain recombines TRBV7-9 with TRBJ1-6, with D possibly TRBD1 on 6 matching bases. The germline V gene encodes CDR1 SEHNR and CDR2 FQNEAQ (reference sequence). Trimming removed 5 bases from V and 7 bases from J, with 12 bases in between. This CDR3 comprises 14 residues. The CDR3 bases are TGTGCCAGCAGCATCCCAGACAGGAATTCACCCCTCCACTTT. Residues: CASSIPDRNSPLHF. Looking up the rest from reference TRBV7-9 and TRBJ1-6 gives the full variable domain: DTGVSQNPRHKITKRGQNVTFRCDPISEHNRLYWYRQTLGQGPEFLTYFQNEAQLEKSRLLSDRFSAERPKGSFSTLEIQRTEQGDSAMYLCASSIPDRNSPLHFGNGTRLTVT.

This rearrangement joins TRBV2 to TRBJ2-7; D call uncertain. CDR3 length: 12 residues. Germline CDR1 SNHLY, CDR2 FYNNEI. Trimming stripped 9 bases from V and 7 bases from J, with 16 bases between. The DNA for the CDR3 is TGTGCCAGTCAACCTCAGGTGCGTGAGCAGTACTTC. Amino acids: CASQPQVREQYF.

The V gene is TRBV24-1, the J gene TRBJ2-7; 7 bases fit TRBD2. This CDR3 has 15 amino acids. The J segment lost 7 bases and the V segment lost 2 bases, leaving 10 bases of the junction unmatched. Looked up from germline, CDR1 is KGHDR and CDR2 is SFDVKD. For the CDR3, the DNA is TGTGCCACCAGTGATTCGGGGGGAGGGCTCCGGGAGCAGTACTTC. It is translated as CATSDSGGGLREQYF.